The rows below give T cell receptor beta chains drawn from one sample of a study of cytomegalovirus exposure and HLA in healthy donors. Libraries were prepared by immunoSEQ multiplex PCR; TCRdb keeps only in-frame clonotypes and omits some of them. The top ten clones hold under 3% of a sample with around 200,000 clones, around 85% of them seen once. Material for sequencing was PBMCs. The receptors originated from a woman in her fifties or sixties in good health and CMV-seronegative. The CDR3 runs from the conserved cysteine through the conserved F or W. The order of the fields is J gene, D gene, V gene, clone size, CDR3 protein, CDR3 DNA. D genes are given only for firm matches. Rows may omit the clone size; those that give it use once, few, many or a size class.

>TRBJ1-4|NA|TRBV21-1|NA
CASSKCEGARLNEKLFF
TGTGCCAGCAGCAAATGCGAGGGGGCGCGTCTGAATGAAAAACTGTTTTTT
>TRBJ2-3|TRBD2|TRBV7-7|once
CASSLWRPRAGDESSTDTQYF
TGTGCCAGCAGCTTATGGAGACCTCGAGCGGGAGATGAGTCTAGCACAGATACGCAGTATTTT
>TRBJ1-2|NA|TRBV19|once
CASSTGSTIYGYTF
TGTGCCAGTAGTACAGGGTCAACTATCTATGGCTACACCTTC
>TRBJ2-7|NA|TRBV7-2|once
CASSENSHAQYF
TGTGCCAGCAGCGAAAACAGTCACGCCCAGTACTTC
>TRBJ1-4|NA|TRBV30|few
CAWSLQRGGNEKLFF
TGTGCCTGGAGCCTACAGAGGGGGGGGAATGAAAAACTGTTTTTT
>TRBJ2-7|NA|TRBV5-1|NA
CASSLGGEQYF
TGCGCCAGCAGCTTGGGAGGCGAGCAGTACTTC
>TRBJ2-5|NA|TRBV23-1|NA
CASSDRQETQYF
TGCGCCAGCAGTGACAGACAAGAGACCCAGTACTTC
>TRBJ1-5|NA|TRBV19|NA
CASGGGRPQHF
TGTGCCAGCGGGGGGGGGCGGCCCCAGCATTTT
>TRBJ2-7|TRBD2|TRBV30|NA
CAWSVQLGRSYEQYF
TGTGCCTGGAGTGTACAACTCGGGAGGTCCTACGAGCAGTACTTC
>TRBJ2-7|NA|TRBV5-6|NA
CASSLARDLAYEQYF
TGTGCCAGCAGCTTGGCCAGGGACTTAGCCTACGAGCAGTACTTC
>TRBJ2-7|NA|TRBV5-1|few
CASSLGAGAAAERQYF
TGCGCCAGCAGCTTGGGTGCGGGTGCCGCGGCCGAGCGTCAGTACTTC
>TRBJ2-7|NA|TRBV1|once
CTSSHAGPRGNSSYEQYF
TGCACCAGCAGCCACGCAGGACCTCGGGGGAACAGCTCCTACGAGCAGTACTTC